This TCR beta chain was captured by sequencing in a study of T cell responses to AZD1222 COVID-19 vaccine. The germline gives CDR1 MNHEY, CDR2 SVGAGI. Trimming shortened V by 6 bases and J by 9 bases, and 12 bases separated the two germline ends. The CDR3 covers 12 residues. Sequenced by immunoSEQ multiplex PCR; TCRdb stores in-frame clones only, minus some. The repertoire consists of around 150,000 clones, with 85% to 90% occurring once and the leading ten covering roughly 2%. This TCR came from an adult in good health. V is TRBV6-5 and J is TRBJ2-1; D may be TRBD2 (6 bases). The starting material was peripheral blood, obtained on day 0 of AZD1222 vaccination. CDR3 bases: TGTGCCAGCAGCAGGGACTTCACTGAGCAGTTCTTC. Translation: CASSRDFTEQFF.